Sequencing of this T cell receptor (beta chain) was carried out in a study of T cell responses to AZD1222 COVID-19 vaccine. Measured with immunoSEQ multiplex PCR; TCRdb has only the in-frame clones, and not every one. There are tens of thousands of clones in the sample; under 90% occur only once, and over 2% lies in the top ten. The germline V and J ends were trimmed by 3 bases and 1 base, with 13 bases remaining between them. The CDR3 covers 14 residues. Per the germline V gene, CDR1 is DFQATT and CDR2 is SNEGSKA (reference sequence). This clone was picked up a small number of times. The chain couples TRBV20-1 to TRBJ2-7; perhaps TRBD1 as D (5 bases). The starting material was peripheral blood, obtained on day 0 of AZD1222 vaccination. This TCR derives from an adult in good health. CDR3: CSASLRPGSYEQYF. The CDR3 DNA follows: TGCAGTGCTAGTTTGAGGCCAGGGTCCTACGAGCAGTACTTC.